This T cell receptor beta chain was profiled in a study of blood T cell repertoires in COVID-19. Study overall: Whether acute or convalescent, the COVID-19 samples came from the United States, Italy and Spain.

TCRdb's copy holds only in-frame clones and misses some; the assay was immunoSEQ multiplex PCR. The table lists some 300,000 clones, roughly 89% of them singletons. Recruitment covered some 25 US areas and drew participants whose ages spanned roughly 18 to 100 years. Within 2 weeks of study entry, exposed participants had contacted a PCR-confirmed or clinician-diagnosed COVID-19 case. With 4 bases removed from V and 0 bases from J, the gap between germline ends came to 7 bases. The CDR3 extends over 13 amino acids. Germline CDR1 and CDR2: GTSNPN and SVGIG (reference sequence). The chain is built from TRBV30 and TRBJ1-5; D remains ambiguous. Sequences were obtained from PBMCs or T cells enriched from blood (not recorded which). This sequence was found in a woman aged 45-60 years who had been exposed to COVID-19. This chain's CDR3 is CAWNRDSNQPQHF. CDR3 nucleotides: TGTGCCTGGAACAGAGATAGCAATCAGCCCCAGCATTTT.